The 15 T cell receptor beta chains listed next were all sequenced from one sample in a study of long-term antiretroviral therapy in people with HIV. immunoSEQ v3.0 was run at survey level. The table came from immunoSEQ multiplex PCR; TCRdb's copy has only in-frame clones and leaves some out. The sample lists roughly 20,000 clones, about 80% seen once, with roughly 10% in the top ten. The starting material was unsorted PBMCs, obtained 4.1 years after starting antiretroviral therapy. These receptors all come from a woman aged 40 to 50 with HIV.

The chain carries TRBV28 and TRBJ1-5; perhaps TRBD1 as D (6 bases). Per the germline V gene, CDR1 is MDHEN and CDR2 is SYDVKM. The CDR3 contains 15 residues. The V and J ends lost 8 bases and 3 bases respectively, with 17 bases between them. This CDR3 reads CASASGGGNNQPQHF. The CDR3 coding sequence is TGTGCCAGCGCTAGCGGAGGGGGAAACAATCAGCCCCAGCATTTT.

This clone was recorded once. The CDR3 DNA is TGTGCCAGCAGCAGAGACACCTCCTACGAGCAGTACTTC. Translating it yields CASSRDTSYEQYF. The chain employs TRBV5-4 and TRBJ2-7; D is undetermined. This CDR3 spans 13 amino acids. CDR1 and CDR2 (germline): SGHNT, YYREEE (reference sequence). V lost 4 bases and J lost 0, with 8 bases in between.

The J gene is TRBJ2-7, the V gene TRBV19, with TRBD1 identical over 7 bases. The V gene's germline CDR1 is LNHDA and CDR2 SQIVND (reference sequence). The CDR3 covers 11 residues. V gave up 10 bases and J gave up 3 bases; unmatched junction bases: 3. CDR3 region: CATGQVYEQYF. The CDR3 DNA sequence: TGTGCCACAGGACAGGTCTACGAGCAGTACTTC.

The rearrangement joins TRBV11-2 to TRBJ1-6, with D unclear. The CDR3 is made up of 16 amino acids. V lost 0 bases and J 7 bases, leaving 13 bases between the germline ends. Germline V lookup: CDR1 SGHAT, CDR2 FQNNGV. CDR3 loop: CASSLDYAGENSPLHF. In DNA form, the CDR3 reads TGTGCCAGCAGCTTAGATTACGCCGGGGAGAATTCACCCCTCCACTTT.

V usage is TRBV7-2 and J usage is TRBJ2-1, with 10 bases aligning to TRBD2. The V gene's germline CDR1 is SGHTA and CDR2 FQGNSA. The V segment lost 5 bases and the J segment 3 bases; nucleotides outside the gene matches: 4. This CDR3 region has 15 residues. The CDR3 region is CASSPGLADYNEQFF. In DNA, the CDR3 is TGTGCCAGCAGCCCCGGACTAGCGGACTACAATGAGCAGTTCTTC. Using reference TRBV7-2 and TRBJ2-1 for the parts outside the CDR3, the full variable domain is GAGVSQSPSNKVTEKGKDVELRCDPISGHTALYWYRQSLGQGLEFLIYFQGNSAPDKSGLPSDRFSAERTGGSVSTLTIQRTQQEDSAVYLCASSPGLADYNEQFFGPGTRLTVL.

V is TRBV5-1 and J is TRBJ2-2; the D is unclear. The CDR3 covers 16 residues. CDR1 and CDR2 (germline): SGHRS, YFSETQ. Deletions cut 0 bases from V and 0 bases from J, with 9 bases between. The CDR3 region is CASSLVAQANTGELFF. The CDR3 bases are TGCGCCAGCAGCTTGGTCGCCCAGGCGAACACCGGGGAGCTGTTTTTT.

The J gene is TRBJ2-2, the V gene TRBV2, with 9 bases fitting TRBD1. Germline-derived CDR1 and CDR2 are SNHLY and FYNNEI. The CDR3 has 16 amino acids. With 0 bases clipped from V and 7 bases from J, the junction kept 6 bases outside the gene matches. CDR3 sequence reads: CASSEARDRAVGELFF. CDR3 nucleotides: TGTGCCAGCAGTGAAGCCCGGGACAGGGCCGTCGGGGAGCTGTTTTTT.

This clone was observed a handful of times. V is TRBV6-5 and J is TRBJ2-1; D ambiguous. V lost 0 bases to trimming and J lost 14 bases, with 17 bases between them. Germline V gene sequence: CDR1 MNHEY, CDR2 SVGAGI. The CDR3 spans 14 residues. CDR3 bases: TGTGCCAGCAGTTACTCGAGTGTTATGATCGTGAAGTTCTTC. Its protein product is CASSYSSVMIVKFF.

The chain carries TRBV7-8 and TRBJ2-7, with a weak D call TRBD1 (6 bases). CDR3 length: 11 amino acids. Trimming cost V 0 bases and J 10 bases, with 7 bases left between them. The germline V gene has CDR1 SGHVS and CDR2 FQNEAQ. The DNA of the CDR3 is TGTGCCAGCAGCTTAGCGGACAGCCAGTACTTC. The encoded protein is CASSLADSQYF.

J is TRBJ1-6 and V is TRBV30; D gene ambiguous. The germline V gene encodes CDR1 GTSNPN and CDR2 SVGIG (reference sequence). The CDR3 extends over 15 amino acids. Trimming took off 0 bases at V and 0 bases at J, with 6 bases between the two ends. The CDR3 DNA sequence: TGTGCCTGGAGTGTACTTGGCTCCTATAATTCACCCCTCCACTTT. The encoded protein is CAWSVLGSYNSPLHF.

This clone is a singleton in its sample. The gene calls are TRBV2 and TRBJ2-7; either TRBD1 or TRBD2 may fit D (5 bases each). The germline V gene encodes CDR1 SNHLY and CDR2 FYNNEI. The V and J ends lost 8 bases and 7 bases respectively, with 18 bases between them. The CDR3 covers 13 residues. The CDR3 DNA follows: TGTGCCAGCTCCGGGACGGACTTGGGGGAGCAGTACTTC. It specifies CASSGTDLGEQYF.

This clone was recorded once. The V call is TRBV4-1, the J call TRBJ2-1; possibly TRBD1 for D (6 bases). Trimming pared 0 bases from V and 5 bases from J, leaving 8 bases between. There are 14 residues in the CDR3. Germline lookup yields CDR1 MGHRA and CDR2 YSYEKL. In DNA, the CDR3 is TGCGCCAGCAGCCAAGAACAGGGAGACAATGAGCAGTTCTTC. Its translation: CASSQEQGDNEQFF.

The genes are TRBV6-6 and TRBJ1-2; 9 positions agree with TRBD1. V shed 6 bases, J shed 2 bases, and the junction held 4 bases outside the gene matches. There are 14 residues in the CDR3. The germline V gene has CDR1 MNHNY and CDR2 SVGAGI (reference sequence). CDR3 in DNA: TGTGCCAGCAGCTTTGGGACAGGGAACTATGGCTACACCTTC. Amino acid sequence: CASSFGTGNYGYTF.

Concerning this clone: The junction departs from germline at one end; a sequencing error may be responsible. This sequence joins TRBV25-1 and TRBJ1-1; D is unresolved. The CDR3 has 10 amino acids. CDR1 is MGHDK, CDR2 SYGVNS, per germline. The CDR3 reads CASLGHGLLF. CDR3 DNA: TGTGCCAGCTTAGGGCACGGTCTTCTCTTT.

The chain joins TRBV19 to TRBJ1-2; D might be TRBD1 (5 bases). Germline loops: CDR1 LNHDA, CDR2 SQIVND (reference sequence). The length of the CDR3 is 13 residues. V was pared by 7 bases and J by 7 bases, with 16 bases between. The CDR3 region is CASTPLWGSGYTF. CDR3 coding DNA: TGTGCCAGTACCCCACTTTGGGGGTCTGGCTACACCTTC.